Listed below are T cell receptor beta chains from one sample, sequenced in a study of T cells after posttransplantation cyclophosphamide. The repertoire was sequenced with immunoSEQ multiplex PCR; TCRdb's copy has only in-frame clones and lacks some. Recorded here are about 36,000 clones, with no singletons, and the ten leading clones hold about 1.2%. Sequencing used PBMCs. The receptors were gathered from a girl aged 10 to 17 in good health, CMV-negative, and a related stem cell transplant donor. Each CDR3 is given with its conserved first and last residue. D genes are given only for firm matches. Size is stated for part of the rows, as once, few or many counts, or as a class when the clone is expanded.

clone size	V gene	D gene	J gene	CDR3 DNA	CDR3 protein
many	TRBV19	.	TRBJ2-1	TGTGCCAGTAGGGGGGGGCTCGACGGGAATGAGCAGTTCTTC	CASRGGLDGNEQFF
.	TRBV6-4	TRBD2	TRBJ2-2	TGTGCCAGCAGTGATAGCGGGAGTGGGGAGCTGTTTTTT	CASSDSGSGELFF
few	TRBV9	.	TRBJ1-2	TGTGCCAGCAGCCAGATCCTGACAGATTATGGCTACACCTTC	CASSQILTDYGYTF
few	TRBV4-2	TRBD2	TRBJ2-7	TGTGCCAGCAGCCAAGATTCAGTGGGTGCGGGAGGGTCGTGCGAGCAGTACTTC	CASSQDSVGAGGSCEQYF
many	TRBV10-1	.	TRBJ2-7	TGCGCCAGCAGTGATGGCGGGACCGGCTCCTACGAGCAGTACTTC	CASSDGGTGSYEQYF
many	TRBV5-1	.	TRBJ1-1	TGCGCCAGCAACCCCCCGGGGGGATCGAACACTGAAGCTTTCTTT	CASNPPGGSNTEAFF
few	TRBV7-3	.	TRBJ2-2	TGTGCCAGCAGCCAAACCGGGGTCATGGCCGGGGAGCTGTTTTTT	CASSQTGVMAGELFF
few	TRBV4-1	TRBD2	TRBJ2-7	TGCGCCAGCAGCCTCAGACTAGCGGAGAGGAACGAGCAGTACTTC	CASSLRLAERNEQYF
many	TRBV27	.	TRBJ1-2	TGTGCCAGCAGTCCATCGAGGAACTATGGCTACACCTTC	CASSPSRNYGYTF
few	TRBV11-3	TRBD2	TRBJ2-3	TGTGCCAGCAGCTTTTTGAGCGGGGGGCCGGCAGATACGCAGTATTTT	CASSFLSGGPADTQYF
.	TRBV5-1	.	TRBJ2-7	TGCGCCAGCAGCTTGTCGACTGGGACTGGGTCCTCCTACGAGCAGTACTTC	CASSLSTGTGSSYEQYF
many	TRBV25-1	TRBD1	TRBJ1-6	TGTGCCAGCAGGGACAGGGGAGGTTCACCCCTCCACTTT	CASRDRGGSPLHF
many	TRBV7-9	.	TRBJ1-1	TGTGCCAGCAGCCCGATAGACATCCAAAGGGGAGCTTTCTTT	CASSPIDIQRGAFF
.	TRBV15	TRBD1	TRBJ2-5	TGTGCCACCAGCTCAAGGACAGGCATGGAGACCCAGTACTTC	CATSSRTGMETQYF
many	TRBV28	.	TRBJ1-4	TGTGCCAGCAGTTTATGGGGGGAGGATGAAAAACTGTTTTTT	CASSLWGEDEKLFF
few	TRBV5-1	TRBD1	TRBJ2-2	TGCGCCAGCAGCCCTTCCGGGACAGGGGGCAGGTTAAACACCGGGGAGCTGTTTTTT	CASSPSGTGGRLNTGELFF
.	TRBV20-1	.	TRBJ2-5	TGCAGTGCTGGGTCCGGGGAGACCCAGTACTTC	CSAGSGETQYF
many	TRBV2	TRBD2	TRBJ2-2	TGTGCCAGCAGCCTAAGCGGGAGGCCGATCACCGGGGAGCTGTTTTTT	CASSLSGRPITGELFF
.	TRBV9	TRBD1	TRBJ2-6	TGTGCCAGCAGCCGGACAGGGGCCGGGGCCAACGTCCTGACTTTC	CASSRTGAGANVLTF
many	TRBV4-3	TRBD2	TRBJ2-7	TGCGCCAGCAGCCGAGATTTTGGAAGCGGGAGAAGGGACGAGCAGTACTTC	CASSRDFGSGRRDEQYF
many	TRBV7-3	TRBD1	TRBJ1-1	TGTGCCAGCAGCTTATCAGGGGGCGATTTTGGTGGTGAAGCTTTCTTT	CASSLSGGDFGGEAFF
many	TRBV28	.	TRBJ1-2	TGTGCAAGCACGACAGGCCTTAGAAACTATGGCTACACCTTC	CASTTGLRNYGYTF
.	TRBV9	TRBD1	TRBJ2-3	TGTGCCAGCAGTACCTCAGGGGGCGCCACAGATACGCAGTATTTT	CASSTSGGATDTQYF
.	TRBV7-9	TRBD1	TRBJ1-6	TGTGCCAGCAGCTTATGGTCAGGGGGCGGTAATTCACCCCTCCACTTT	CASSLWSGGGNSPLHF
many	TRBV5-1	TRBD2	TRBJ2-5	TGCGCCAGCAGCTTGTTTACTGGGAGGGAAGAGACCCAGTACTTC	CASSLFTGREETQYF
many	TRBV10-3	TRBD2	TRBJ2-1	TGTGCCACTTCCGGCCGTGATAGCGGGAGAGATGAGCAGTTCTTC	CATSGRDSGRDEQFF
.	TRBV29-1	.	TRBJ2-7	TGCAGCGCCAGGACACCAGGGGCGGTCGAGCAGTACTTC	CSARTPGAVEQYF
.	TRBV2	TRBD1	TRBJ2-7	TGTGCCAGCATCAATAGGGGGCCGTACGAGCAGTACTTC	CASINRGPYEQYF
many	TRBV28	TRBD1	TRBJ2-3	TGTGCCAGCAGACCCTACCGTCGACAGGGCTCTACTTTT	CASRPYRRQGSTF
few	TRBV4-3	TRBD1	TRBJ1-6	TGCGCCAGCAGCCGATCTACAGGGGTCAGGTCACCCCTCCACTTT	CASSRSTGVRSPLHF
.	TRBV11-1	.	TRBJ2-1	TGTGCCAGCAGCCTACACCGGGACTCCAAAGGTGAGCAGTTCTTC	CASSLHRDSKGEQFF
many	TRBV4-2	.	TRBJ2-7	TGTGCCAGCAGCCGGGAGGCTGCTAATGAGCAGTACTTC	CASSREAANEQYF
.	TRBV5-1	.	TRBJ2-1	TGCGCCAGCAGCTTTCGCGGGGACAATGAGCAGTTCTTC	CASSFRGDNEQFF
many	TRBV5-4	.	TRBJ1-4	TGTGCCAGCAGCTTGGACCCAAGTCAGGAAGGTGAAAAACTGTTTTTT	CASSLDPSQEGEKLFF
.	TRBV10-2	TRBD1	TRBJ1-4	TGCGCCAGCACTACGCCGGGACAGCGTAATGAAAAACTGTTTTTT	CASTTPGQRNEKLFF
few	TRBV29-1	TRBD1	TRBJ2-5	TGCAGCGTTGAATCGGGGCAGGGGGCTGGGCAGTACTTC	CSVESGQGAGQYF
many	TRBV5-8	.	TRBJ1-5	TGTGCCAGCAGCCCAGAATATAGCAATCAGCCCCAGCATTTT	CASSPEYSNQPQHF
few	TRBV5-3	TRBD1	TRBJ2-7	TGTGCCAGAAGCCATGACAGGGACTACGAGCAGTACTTC	CARSHDRDYEQYF
few	TRBV6-5	.	TRBJ2-1	TGTGCCAGCAGTTACTCTTATTCTAGCTCCTACAATGAGCAGTTCTTC	CASSYSYSSSYNEQFF
many	TRBV19	TRBD1	TRBJ1-4	TGTGCCAGTACCCGGGACAGTTCCAATGAAAAACTGTTTTTT	CASTRDSSNEKLFF
many	TRBV28	.	TRBJ1-3	TGTGCCAGCAGTTCACAGGGTCCAGGAAACACCATATATTTT	CASSSQGPGNTIYF
.	TRBV11-2	.	TRBJ2-7	TGTGCCAGCAGCTTAGTAGGGGGACGCGAGCAGTACTTC	CASSLVGGREQYF
many	TRBV7-8	.	TRBJ1-5	TGTGCCAGCAGAGTTAATGAAGCGAGCAATCAGCCCCAGCATTTT	CASRVNEASNQPQHF
many	TRBV27	.	TRBJ1-1	TGTGCCAGCAGTTTATCTTCCCCAGGGGTTTTAGGCACTGAAGCTTTCTTT	CASSLSSPGVLGTEAFF
many	TRBV6-6	TRBD1	TRBJ2-7	TGTGCCAGCAGTTACGGGCGGACAGGGTTCGAGCAGTACTTC	CASSYGRTGFEQYF
.	TRBV7-9	.	TRBJ1-6	TGTGCCAGCAGCTTAGTCGGAGTTTCACCCCTCCACTTT	CASSLVGVSPLHF